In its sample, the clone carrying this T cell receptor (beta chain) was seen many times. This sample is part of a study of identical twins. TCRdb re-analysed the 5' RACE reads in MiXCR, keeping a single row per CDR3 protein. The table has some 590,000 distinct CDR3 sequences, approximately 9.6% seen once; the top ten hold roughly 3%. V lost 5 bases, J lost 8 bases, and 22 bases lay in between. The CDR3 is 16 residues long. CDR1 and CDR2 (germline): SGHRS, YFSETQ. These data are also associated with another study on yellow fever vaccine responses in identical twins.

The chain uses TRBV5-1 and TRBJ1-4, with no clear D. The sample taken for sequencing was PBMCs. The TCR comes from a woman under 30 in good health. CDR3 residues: CASRSNEPRSPEKLFF. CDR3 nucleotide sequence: TGCGCCAGCAGAAGCAATGAGCCCCGAAGCCCAGAAAAACTGTTTTTT.